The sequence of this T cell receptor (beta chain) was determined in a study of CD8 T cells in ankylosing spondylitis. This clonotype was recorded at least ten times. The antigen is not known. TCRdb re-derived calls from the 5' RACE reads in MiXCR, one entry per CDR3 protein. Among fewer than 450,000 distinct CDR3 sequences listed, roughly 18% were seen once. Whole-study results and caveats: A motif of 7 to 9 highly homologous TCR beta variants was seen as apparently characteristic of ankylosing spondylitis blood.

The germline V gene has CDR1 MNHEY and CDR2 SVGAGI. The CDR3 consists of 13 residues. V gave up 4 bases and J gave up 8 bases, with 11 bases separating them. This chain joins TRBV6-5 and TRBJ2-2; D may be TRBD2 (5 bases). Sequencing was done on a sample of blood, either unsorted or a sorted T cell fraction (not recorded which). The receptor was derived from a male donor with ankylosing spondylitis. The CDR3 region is CASSLIRGGELFF. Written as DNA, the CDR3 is TGTGCCAGCAGTTTGATCCGGGGAGGGGAGCTGTTTTTT.